This record covers a single T cell receptor beta chain. Libraries were prepared by immunoSEQ multiplex PCR; TCRdb keeps only in-frame clonotypes and omits some of them. The sample holds more than 200,000 clones, 80% seen once. This CDR3 region has 12 residues. V was clipped by 4 bases and J by 11 bases, with 13 bases between them. The sample belongs to a study of blood T cell repertoires in COVID-19. Sequenced sample: PBMCs or T cells enriched from blood (not recorded which). This sequence originates from a woman between 35 and 50 years old with acute COVID-19. The chain couples TRBV12-3 or TRBV12-4 to TRBJ2-3; TRBD2 might be the D (5 bases). The DNA of the CDR3 is TGTGCCAGCAGTTCTACCGGGATACAGCAGTATTTT. Translated: CASSSTGIQQYF.